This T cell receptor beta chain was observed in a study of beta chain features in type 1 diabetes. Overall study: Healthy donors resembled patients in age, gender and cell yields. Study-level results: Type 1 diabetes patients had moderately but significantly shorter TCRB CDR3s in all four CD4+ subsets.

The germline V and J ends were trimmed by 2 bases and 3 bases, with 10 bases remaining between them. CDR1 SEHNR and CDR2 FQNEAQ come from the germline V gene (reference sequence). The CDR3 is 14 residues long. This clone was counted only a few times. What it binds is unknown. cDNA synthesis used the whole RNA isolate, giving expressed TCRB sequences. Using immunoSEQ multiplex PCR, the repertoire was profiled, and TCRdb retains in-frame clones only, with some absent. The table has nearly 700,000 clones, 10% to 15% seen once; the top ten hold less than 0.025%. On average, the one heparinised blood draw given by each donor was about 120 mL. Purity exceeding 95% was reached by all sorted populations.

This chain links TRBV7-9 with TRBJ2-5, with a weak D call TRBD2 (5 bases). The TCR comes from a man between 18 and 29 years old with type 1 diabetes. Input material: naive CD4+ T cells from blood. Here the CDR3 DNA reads TGTGCCAGCAGCTTATACATGAGGGAAGAGACCCAGTACTTC. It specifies CASSLYMREETQYF.